The 22 T cell receptor beta chains reported below all come from one sample, sequenced in a study of control samples from healthy donors and cancer patients. This table comes from immunoSEQ multiplex PCR, and its TCRdb copy is limited to in-frame clones, with some not included. The table lists about 150,000 clones, roughly 94% of them singletons. The sequencing input was blood. These receptors were taken from a man in his forties in good health.

The chain joins TRBV7-2 to TRBJ1-4; 8 bases align to TRBD1. The length of the CDR3 is 16 residues. V trimming: 2 bases; J trimming: 6 bases; junction bases outside the gene matches: 8. The germline V gene encodes CDR1 SGHTA and CDR2 FQGNSA. CDR3 in DNA: TGTGCCAGCAGCTTATCGCTATCGACAGGGGATGAAAAACTGTTTTTT. Protein: CASSLSLSTGDEKLFF.

The chain carries TRBV7-2 and TRBJ2-1; TRBD2 agrees at 10 bases. The CDR3 extends over 18 amino acids. The ends lost 5 bases at V and 2 bases at J; junction bases unmatched: 12. Germline loops: CDR1 SGHTA, CDR2 FQGNSA. Written as DNA, the CDR3 is TGTGCCAGCAGCGCCAGGCGGTCACTAGCGGGGACCTACAATGAGCAGTTCTTC. Protein product: CASSARRSLAGTYNEQFF.

This clone has just one count. The chain joins TRBV7-9 to TRBJ1-1; D is unresolved. The germline CDR1 and CDR2 sequences are SEHNR and FQNEAQ (reference sequence). V lost 3 bases to trimming and J lost 11 bases, with 13 bases between them. CDR3 length: 12 residues. The CDR3 DNA follows: TGTGCCAGCAGCTTGAACCCACGAGGGGCTTTCTTT. Its protein product is CASSLNPRGAFF.

This rearrangement joins TRBV6-1 to TRBJ1-5; a weak D match, TRBD1 (5 bases). This CDR3 contains 13 residues. The V end was cut by 1 base, the J end by 7 bases, with 8 bases between. Germline-derived CDR1 and CDR2 are MNHNS and SASEGT. CDR3 amino acids: CASSEERGQPQHF. CDR3 in DNA: TGTGCCAGCAGTGAAGAACGGGGGCAGCCCCAGCATTTT.

The chain combines TRBV12-3 or TRBV12-4 with TRBJ1-1; D call uncertain. Trimming left V 4 bases short and J 0 bases short, with 6 bases between. This CDR3 spans 13 amino acids. The DNA of the CDR3 is TGTGCCAGCAGTTACGGCCTGAACACTGAAGCTTTCTTT. Its translation is CASSYGLNTEAFF.

This sequence joins TRBV6-1 and TRBJ1-1; possible D gene TRBD1, 5 bases. V was clipped by 3 bases and J by 4 bases, with 18 bases between them. The germline gives CDR1 MNHNS, CDR2 SASEGT. CDR3 length: 16 amino acids. This CDR3 is CASSDPYEVGGTEAFF. Here the CDR3 DNA reads TGTGCCAGCAGTGACCCCTACGAGGTTGGGGGCACTGAAGCTTTCTTT.

This clone is a singleton in its sample. The sample has other DNA sequences that encode this CDR3 too. CDR3 amino acids: CASSIGGYNEQFF. The CDR3 coding sequence is TGTGCCAGTAGTATCGGGGGATACAATGAGCAGTTCTTC. J is TRBJ2-1 and V is TRBV19; D perhaps matches TRBD2 (6 bases). V lost 3 bases and J lost 4, with 7 bases in between. CDR3 length: 13 residues. Germline V gives CDR1 LNHDA, CDR2 SQIVND (reference sequence).

This clone was seen only once. The rearrangement joins TRBV7-9 to TRBJ2-2; maybe TRBD1 (6 bases). This CDR3 comprises 13 residues. Germline CDR1 is SEHNR and CDR2 is FQNEAQ (reference sequence). The germline V and J ends were trimmed by 1 base and 8 bases, with 8 bases remaining between them. CDR3 nucleotides: TGTGCCAGCAGCTTAGACAGGGCGGGGGAGCTGTTTTTT. Amino acids: CASSLDRAGELFF.

CDR3 region: CASSIGIQPQHF. CDR3 sequence (DNA): TGTGCCAGTAGTATTGGGATTCAGCCCCAGCATTTT. The V and J genes are TRBV19 and TRBJ1-5; D is uncertain. This CDR3 has 12 residues. The V gene lost 3 bases and the J gene lost 6 bases, with 6 bases spanning the gap. Germline V lookup: CDR1 LNHDA, CDR2 SQIVND (reference sequence). The full variable domain, rest sourced from reference TRBV19 and TRBJ1-5, is DGGITQSPKYLFRKEGQNVTLSCEQNLNHDAMYWYRQDPGQGLRLIYYSQIVNDFQKGDIAEGYSVSREKKESFPLTVTSAQKNPTAFYLCASSIGIQPQHFGDGTRLSIL.

The chain employs TRBV27 and TRBJ1-6, with D possibly matching TRBD1 (6 bases). This CDR3 is built from 17 residues. Trimming took off 2 bases at V and 7 bases at J, with 18 bases between the two ends. CDR1 is MNHEY, CDR2 SMNVEV, per germline (reference sequence). Here the CDR3 reads CASSLDPAQGRNSPLHF. The CDR3 DNA is TGTGCCAGCAGTTTAGATCCGGCTCAGGGGCGAAATTCACCCCTCCACTTT.

V gene TRBV12-3 or TRBV12-4 combines with J gene TRBJ2-7; D tentatively reads TRBD1 or TRBD2 (6 bases each). The CDR3 is 11 residues long. V was clipped by 6 bases and J by 7 bases, with 10 bases between them. Here the CDR3 reads CASSRGGEQYF. The CDR3 DNA reads as TGTGCCAGCAGCCGAGGGGGGGAGCAGTACTTC.

This clone appeared a single time. This chain uses TRBV6-1 with TRBJ1-4; no firm D call. V was trimmed by 1 base and J by 8 bases, leaving 11 bases between them. This CDR3 has 14 residues. The germline gives CDR1 MNHNS, CDR2 SASEGT. The CDR3 bases are TGTGCCAGCAGTGAAGGAGGGTACGGGGAAAAACTGTTTTTT. Translation: CASSEGGYGEKLFF.

The chain joins TRBV27 to TRBJ2-7; possibly TRBD1 or TRBD2 for D (5 bases each). The CDR3 contains 14 residues. Germline CDR1 and CDR2: MNHEY and SMNVEV (reference sequence). Trimming left V 2 bases short and J 4 bases short, with 12 bases between. CDR3 region: CASSLRGRRYEQYF. As DNA, the CDR3 is TGTGCCAGCAGTTTACGGGGCAGGCGATACGAGCAGTACTTC.

The chain has TRBV28 and TRBJ1-5; D is perhaps TRBD1 (6 bases). The germline gives CDR1 MDHEN, CDR2 SYDVKM. This CDR3 contains 17 residues. The V end was cut by 4 bases, the J end by 5 bases, with 21 bases between. CDR3: CASSSIPREPGDQPQHF. CDR3 nucleotide sequence: TGTGCCAGCAGTTCCATCCCGCGGGAGCCAGGGGATCAGCCCCAGCATTTT.

This sequence joins TRBV30 and TRBJ2-3; 10 positions match TRBD1. CDR1 GTSNPN and CDR2 SVGIG come from the germline V gene (reference sequence). This CDR3 comprises 17 residues. V lost 2 bases to trimming and J lost 5 bases; unmatched junction nucleotides: 13. This CDR3 is CAWSTWFGTGAEDTQYF. In nucleotides, the CDR3 is TGTGCCTGGAGTACTTGGTTCGGGACAGGGGCCGAAGATACGCAGTATTTT. Based on the CDR3 plus reference TRBV30 and TRBJ2-3, the full variable domain is SQTIHQWPATLVQPVGSPLSLECTVEGTSNPNLYWYRQAAGRGLQLLFYSVGIGQISSEVPQNLSASRPQDRQFILSSKKLLLSDSGFYLCAWSTWFGTGAEDTQYFGPGTRLTVL.

The gene calls are TRBV2 and TRBJ2-4; D gene unclear. This CDR3 contains 13 residues. Germline lookup yields CDR1 SNHLY and CDR2 FYNNEI. The V end was cut by 6 bases, the J end by 6 bases, with 12 bases between. The DNA of the CDR3 is TGTGCCAGCAGAGCAGGAAGGACAAACATTCAGTACTTC. It yields the protein CASRAGRTNIQYF.

The chain joins TRBV20-1 to TRBJ1-1; TRBD1 might be the D (5 bases). The CDR3 is made up of 11 amino acids. V was clipped by 5 bases and J by 8 bases, with 12 bases between them. Germline V CDR1 and CDR2: DFQATT, SNEGSKA (reference sequence). Here the CDR3 reads CSAGGRAEAFF. CDR3 nucleotide sequence: TGCAGTGCTGGGGGTAGAGCAGAAGCTTTCTTT.

The chain couples TRBV28 to TRBJ2-7; D gene ambiguous. The CDR3 loop spans 15 amino acids. Germline CDR1 and CDR2: MDHEN and SYDVKM. V gave up 5 bases and J gave up 0 bases, with 14 bases separating them. As DNA, the CDR3 is TGTGCCAGCAGTACATTCCTTTCGAGCTCCTACGAGCAGTACTTC. It yields the protein CASSTFLSSSYEQYF.

The rearrangement links TRBV7-2 to TRBJ1-2; weak D call: TRBD1 (6 bases). Germline V gene sequence: CDR1 SGHTA, CDR2 FQGNSA. The CDR3 sequence is 12 residues long. Trimming left V 5 bases short and J 8 bases short, with 12 bases between. CDR3 sequence reads: CASSLRGLGYTF. The CDR3 DNA reads as TGTGCCAGCAGCCTCAGGGGACTAGGCTACACCTTC.

V and J are TRBV3-1 (or the pseudogene TRBV3-2) and TRBJ1-1; no firm D call. The V gene lost 1 base and the J gene lost 7 bases, with 13 bases spanning the gap. Per germline, CDR1 LGHDT and CDR2 YNNKEL (reference sequence). This CDR3 region has 14 residues. This CDR3 reads CASSQAIKAREAFF. CDR3 bases: TGTGCCAGCAGCCAAGCCATCAAGGCTCGTGAAGCTTTCTTT.

The rearrangement links TRBV29-1 to TRBJ2-5; possible D gene TRBD2, 6 bases. CDR1 is SQVTM and CDR2 is ANQGSEA in the germline V gene. V was shortened by 6 bases and J by 10 bases, with 24 bases between the two germline ends. The CDR3 is 14 amino acids. This CDR3 is CSVTTGPGYGGQYF. The CDR3 DNA sequence: TGCAGCGTCACTACGGGACCGGGATACGGGGGCCAGTACTTC.

The genes are TRBV6-5 and TRBJ1-5; no clear D gene. V gave up 5 bases and J gave up 2 bases, with 13 bases separating them. The CDR3 sequence is 15 residues long. CDR1 is MNHEY and CDR2 is SVGAGI in the germline V gene. In DNA, the CDR3 is TGTGCCAGCAGTACTAAGGGAGGCGGCAATCAGCCCCAGCATTTT. Amino acid sequence: CASSTKGGGNQPQHF.